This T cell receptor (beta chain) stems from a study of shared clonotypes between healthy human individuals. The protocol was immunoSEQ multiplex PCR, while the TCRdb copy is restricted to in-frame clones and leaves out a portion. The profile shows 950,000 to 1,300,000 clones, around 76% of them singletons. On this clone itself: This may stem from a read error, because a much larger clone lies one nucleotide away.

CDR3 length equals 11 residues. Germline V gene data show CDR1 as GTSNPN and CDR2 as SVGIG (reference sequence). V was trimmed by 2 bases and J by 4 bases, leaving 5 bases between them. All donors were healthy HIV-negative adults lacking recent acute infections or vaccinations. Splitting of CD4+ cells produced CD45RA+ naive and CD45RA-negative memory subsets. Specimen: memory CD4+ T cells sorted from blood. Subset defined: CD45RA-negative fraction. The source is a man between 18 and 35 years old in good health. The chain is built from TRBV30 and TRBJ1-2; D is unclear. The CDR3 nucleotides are TGTGCCTGGAGTTGGACCTATGGCTACACCTTC. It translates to CAWSWTYGYTF.